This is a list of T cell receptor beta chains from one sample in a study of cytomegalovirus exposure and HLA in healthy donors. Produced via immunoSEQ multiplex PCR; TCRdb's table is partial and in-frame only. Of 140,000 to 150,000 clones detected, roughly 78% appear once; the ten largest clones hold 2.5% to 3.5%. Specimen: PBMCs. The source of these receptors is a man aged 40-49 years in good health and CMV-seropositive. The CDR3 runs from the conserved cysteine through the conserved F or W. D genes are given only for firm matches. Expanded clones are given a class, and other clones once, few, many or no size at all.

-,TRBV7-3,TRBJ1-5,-,TGTGCCAGCAGCTTATTACAGGTTAACCCCACCAATCAGCCCCAGCATTTT,CASSLLQVNPTNQPQHF
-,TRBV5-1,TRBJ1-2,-,TGCGCCAGCGGAGTTATAGGGGGGGGTGATGGCTACACCTTC,CASGVIGGGDGYTF
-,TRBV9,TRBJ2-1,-,TGTGCCAGCAGCGTAGCGGGTAGCGGTACCTCCTACAATGAGCAGTTCTTC,CASSVAGSGTSYNEQFF
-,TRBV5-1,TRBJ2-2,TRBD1,TGCGCCAGCAGCTTGTGGGGACAGGGCAACACCGGGGAGCTGTTTTTT,CASSLWGQGNTGELFF
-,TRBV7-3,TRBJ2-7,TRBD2,TGTGCCAGCAGCTTAACAGGGGCTAGCGGGAGCTCCTACGAGCAGTACTTC,CASSLTGASGSSYEQYF
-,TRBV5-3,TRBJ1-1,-,TGTGCCAGAAGCCCAGGGGAAGGTTCTCACATGAACACTGAAGCTTTCTTT,CARSPGEGSHMNTEAFF
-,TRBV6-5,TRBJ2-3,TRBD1,TGTGCCAGCAGCAGGACAGGGTATAACACAGATACGCAGTATTTT,CASSRTGYNTDTQYF
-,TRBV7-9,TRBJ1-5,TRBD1,TGTTCCAGCAGCTTAGGGACAGGGGTTAATCAGCCCCAGCATTTT,CSSSLGTGVNQPQHF
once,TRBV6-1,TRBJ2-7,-,TGTGCCAGCAGCGAACAACTCCCCGGAGGGACAGTCACCTACGAGCAGTACTTC,CASSEQLPGGTVTYEQYF
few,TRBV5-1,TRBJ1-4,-,TGCGCCAGCAGCTTGCGGGTTCAGGGGCAGGATGAAAAACTGTTTTTT,CASSLRVQGQDEKLFF
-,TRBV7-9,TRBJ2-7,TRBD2,TGTGCCAGCAGCTCAGCACCCGGGACTAGCGGGAGACTGACCTACGAGCAGTACTTC,CASSSAPGTSGRLTYEQYF
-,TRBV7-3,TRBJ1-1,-,TGTGCCAGCAGTACCGGGACATTGAACACTGAAGCTTTCTTT,CASSTGTLNTEAFF
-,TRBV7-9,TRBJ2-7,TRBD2,TGTGCCAGCAGCCCTATAGCGGGAGAATATTCCTACGAGCAGTACTTC,CASSPIAGEYSYEQYF
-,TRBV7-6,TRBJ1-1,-,TGTGCCAGCAGCTTAGAAGGGGTGGCTGAAGCTTTCTTT,CASSLEGVAEAFF
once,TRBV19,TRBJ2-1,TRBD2,TGTGCCAGTAGTGGGAGCGGGAGAAACTACAATGAGCAGTTCTTC,CASSGSGRNYNEQFF
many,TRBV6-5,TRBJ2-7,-,TGTGCCAGCAGTCCAGGGACGGGGAGGTACGAGCAGTACTTC,CASSPGTGRYEQYF
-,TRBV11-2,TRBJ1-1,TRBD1,TGTGCCAGCAGCTTAGGGACAGGGGGAAGTACTGAAGCTTTCTTT,CASSLGTGGSTEAFF
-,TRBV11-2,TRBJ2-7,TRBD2,TGTGCCAGCAGCTTAGGACTAGCGGTCTCCTACGAGCAGTACTTC,CASSLGLAVSYEQYF
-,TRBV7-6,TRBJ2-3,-,TGTGCCAGCAGCTTACTTGGTCAGAACACAGATACGCAGTATTTT,CASSLLGQNTDTQYF
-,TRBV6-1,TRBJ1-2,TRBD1,TGTGCCAGCAGACAGGGGGCTGGCTATGGCTACACCTTC,CASRQGAGYGYTF
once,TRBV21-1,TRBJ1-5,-,TGTGCCAGCAGCAACCACTTAACAGGGGTCTACTTTAAAAGGGTTGATCAGCCCCAGCATTTT,CASSNHLTGVYFKRVDQPQHF
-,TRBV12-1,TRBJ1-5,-,TGTGCCAGCAGCCTAGGTCAGCCCCAGCATTTT,CASSLGQPQHF
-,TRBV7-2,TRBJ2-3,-,TGTGCCAGCAGCTTAGTTCAGGGTAGCACAGATACGCAGTATTTT,CASSLVQGSTDTQYF
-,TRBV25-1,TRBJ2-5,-,TGTGCCAGCAGTGGTAGAATACAGGGCTACCAAGAGACCCAGTACTTC,CASSGRIQGYQETQYF
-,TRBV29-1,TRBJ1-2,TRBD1,TGCAGCGTTGGACAGGGCGACTATGGCTACACCTTC,CSVGQGDYGYTF
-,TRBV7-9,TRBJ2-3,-,TGTGCCAGCAGCTTCGCTCAGGCGTTCGGCACAGATACGCAGTATTTT,CASSFAQAFGTDTQYF
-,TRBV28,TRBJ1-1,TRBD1,TGTGCCAGCAGCTCTACCGGGACAGGGTACCCTGAAGCTTTCTTT,CASSSTGTGYPEAFF
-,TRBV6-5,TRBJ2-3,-,TGTGCCAGCAGTTACTCGAAAGCGACGGGAGCAAATACGCAGTATTTT,CASSYSKATGANTQYF
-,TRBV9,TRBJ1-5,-,TGTGCCAGCAGCTTCCGGGACACCTATCAGCCCCAGCATTTT,CASSFRDTYQPQHF
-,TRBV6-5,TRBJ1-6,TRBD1,TGTGCCAGCAGAACGGGACAGAGCTATAATTCACCCCTCCACTTT,CASRTGQSYNSPLHF
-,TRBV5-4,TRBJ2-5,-,TGTGCCAGCAGCTTGGCTTTGCAAGAGACCCAGTACTTC,CASSLALQETQYF
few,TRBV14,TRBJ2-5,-,TGTGCCAGCAGCCAAGATAGGGGACTCCAAGAGACCCAGTACTTC,CASSQDRGLQETQYF
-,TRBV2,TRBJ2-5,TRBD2,TGTGCCAGCAGTGCCGTAAGACTAGCGGGAGGGCGAGAGACCCAGTACTTC,CASSAVRLAGGRETQYF
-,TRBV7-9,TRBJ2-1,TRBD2,TGTGCCAGCAGCAGGGGACTAGCGGGAGGGAGGAACAATGAGCAGTTCTTC,CASSRGLAGGRNNEQFF
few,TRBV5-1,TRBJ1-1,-,TGCGCCAGCAGTGTGACAGTACTCGCCACTGAAGCTTTCTTT,CASSVTVLATEAFF
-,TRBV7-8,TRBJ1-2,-,TGTGCCAGCAGCCCCATTGGAGGTTCCTATGGCTACACCTTC,CASSPIGGSYGYTF
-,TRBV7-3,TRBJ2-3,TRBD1,TGTGCCAGCAGCCGGACAGGGCGCACAGATACGCAGTATTTT,CASSRTGRTDTQYF
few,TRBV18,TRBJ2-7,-,TGTGCCAGCTCACCCCCCCAGACTTCCTACGAGCAGTACTTC,CASSPPQTSYEQYF
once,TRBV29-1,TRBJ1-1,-,TGCAGCGTTGTCCGGGGTGACACTGAAGCTTTCTTT,CSVVRGDTEAFF
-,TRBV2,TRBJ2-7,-,TGTGCCAGCAGCCTGGACAGTTACGAGCAGTACTTC,CASSLDSYEQYF
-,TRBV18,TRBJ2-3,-,TGTGCCAGCTCCCTAGAGGTCCCCACAGATACGCAGTATTTT,CASSLEVPTDTQYF
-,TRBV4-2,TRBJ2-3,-,TGTGCCAGCAGCCGAGAGGGTTTAGGGGTCTCCGCCACGCAGTATTTT,CASSREGLGVSATQYF
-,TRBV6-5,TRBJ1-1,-,TGTGCCAGCAGCTGGTCGGGGATCACTGAAGCTTTCTTT,CASSWSGITEAFF
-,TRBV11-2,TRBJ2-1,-,TGTGCCAGCGGCAGACAGAATGAGCAGTTCTTC,CASGRQNEQFF
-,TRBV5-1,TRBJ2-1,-,TGCGCCAGCAGGTGGCAGGGTGCCTACAATGAGCAGTTCTTC,CASRWQGAYNEQFF
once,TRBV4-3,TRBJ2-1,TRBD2,TGCGCCAGCAGCCAAGAGGCTAGCGGGAGTACTGAGCAGTTCTTC,CASSQEASGSTEQFF
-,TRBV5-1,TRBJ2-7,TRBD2,TGCGCCAGCAGACTAGCGGTACTAGGATACGAGCAGTACTTC,CASRLAVLGYEQYF
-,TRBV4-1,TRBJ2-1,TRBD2,TGCGCCAGCAGCCATAGCCAGACTAGCGGGGATAACAATGAGCAGTTCTTC,CASSHSQTSGDNNEQFF
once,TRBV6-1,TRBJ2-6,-,TGTGCCAGCAGGGCGACAACTGGGGCCAACGTCCTGACTTTC,CASRATTGANVLTF
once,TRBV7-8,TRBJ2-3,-,TGTGCCAGCAGCTCCCGGAGACTAGGCCCCTCAGATACGCAGTATTTT,CASSSRRLGPSDTQYF
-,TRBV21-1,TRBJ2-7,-,TGTGCCAGCAGCAAAGGGCAGGGTAGCGGCTACGAGCAGTACTTC,CASSKGQGSGYEQYF
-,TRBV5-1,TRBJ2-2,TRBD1,TGCGCCAGCAGCTCTTGGACAGGGACGAACACCGGGGAGCTGTTTTTT,CASSSWTGTNTGELFF